This T cell receptor beta chain derives from a study of a mutant IDH1 vaccine in newly diagnosed glioma. Study details: Previous care, which was radiotherapy, temozolomide, or both, most often involved both.

The study's findings and limits: The study observed vaccine-induced immune responses in about 93% of patients.

Germline CDR1 and CDR2: GTSNPN and SVGIG (reference sequence). This CDR3 has 14 amino acids. The V segment lost 3 bases and the J segment 1 base; nucleotides outside the gene matches: 4. Stated time point: baseline, week 1 (first vaccination visit). Indicated treatment: pre-vaccination baseline after standard-of-care therapy. In every donor, the tumor was a new WHO grade 3 or 4 IDH1-mutant, ATRX-lost astrocytoma. TCRdb's copy holds only in-frame clones and misses some; the assay was immunoSEQ multiplex PCR. This table has approximately 92,000 clones, roughly 77% appearing once. Regarding this clone: Its antigen is unknown.

The J gene is TRBJ1-1, the V gene TRBV30, with TRBD1 matching over 8 bases. This clonotype was sampled from a man aged 35-49 years with glioma. The sequencing here drew on PBMCs, taken from a glioma patient treated with radiotherapy, temozolomide or both. In DNA, the CDR3 is TGTGCCTGGAGCCCGGACAGGGAGAACACTGAAGCTTTCTTT. It translates to CAWSPDRENTEAFF.